The clone carrying this T cell receptor beta chain was seen a handful of times. The data are from a study of blood T cell repertoires in COVID-19. Across the whole study: From the United States, Italy and Spain came samples of acute and convalescent COVID-19. Sample material is recorded as cDNA or gDNA derived from T cells, B-cell-depleted T cells, or PBMCs.

Study processing details: Estimated nucleated cell counts came from reference gene primer amplification. Clones were read by immunoSEQ multiplex PCR, and TCRdb kept only the in-frame ones, dropping some. That table furnishes V, J and clone size, whereas the DNA furnished D and trimming. The table shows about 140,000 clones, with around nine tenths occurring only once. This CDR3 spans 12 amino acids. V dropped 5 bases and J dropped 7; count of bases not matched to a gene: 0. The chain employs TRBV12-3 or TRBV12-4 and TRBJ1-2; TRBD1 matches at 11 bases. The material sequenced was peripheral blood. This clonotype was sampled from a human donor in a cohort sampled during active COVID-19. DNA for the CDR3: TGTGCCAGCAGTGGACAGGGGGCTGGCTACACCTTC. Residues: CASSGQGAGYTF.